This entry concerns a single T cell receptor beta chain. Deletions cut 5 bases from V and 3 bases from J, with 16 bases between. In germline, CDR1 is MNHEY, CDR2 SVGAGI. This CDR3 spans 15 amino acids. These data are taken from a study of beta chain features in type 1 diabetes. The whole isolated RNA underwent reverse transcription, so sequencing captured expressed TCRB transcripts. Here immunoSEQ multiplex PCR was the method, and the copy in TCRdb shows in-frame clones only, minus some. The sample contains 350,000 or so clones, roughly a fifth of which appear only once. Sequencing was carried out using naive CD4+ T cells from blood. The source is a woman aged 18 to 35 in good health. The rearrangement uses TRBV6-5 and TRBJ2-5; D is perhaps TRBD2 (7 bases). This CDR3 is CASSPLGGAKETQYF. The CDR3 region has the DNA TGTGCCAGCAGTCCCCTGGGGGGGGCAAAAGAGACCCAGTACTTC.